Here is one T cell receptor beta chain with its context. These data belong to a study of OX40 agonist ivuxolimab in advanced cancers. The wider study: Aged about 23 to 80 with a mean of approximately 57 years, they were 75% to 85% male. Of the participants, approximately 38% had some prior anti-PD-1, anti-PD-L1 or anti-CTLA-4 therapy, which was allowed. Partial responses, seen in three patients, involved one hepatocellular carcinoma and two cutaneous melanomas.

CDR3 length: 13 residues. Only in-frame clones appear in the TCRdb table, and some are missing; sequencing was by immunoSEQ multiplex PCR. The sample lists about 45,000 clones, roughly 93% occurring once. Specimen: CD4+ or CD8+ T cells sorted from blood, collected in a trial of the OX40 agonist ivuxolimab. This receptor was identified in an adult with an advanced solid tumor such as melanoma, head and neck, liver or kidney cancer. The V call is TRBV21-1, the J call TRBJ2-5; no DNA check was done on the table's D call, TRBD1. TRBV21-1 is a documented pseudogene. CDR3 DNA: TGTGCCAGCACTACAGGGGCCTTAGAGACCCAGTACTTC. Encoded protein: CASTTGALETQYF.